These 17 T cell receptor beta chains were sequenced from one sample in a study of cytomegalovirus exposure and HLA in healthy donors. Researchers ran the PCR with 60 Vbeta and 13 Jbeta primers. The assay was immunoSEQ multiplex PCR, and TCRdb's table has in-frame clones only and misses some. The repertoire consists of about 140,000 clones, with 60% to 80% occurring once and the leading ten covering 3% to 3.5%. The sequencing input was PBMCs. The receptors were sampled from a man aged 35-49 years in good health and CMV-seronegative.

In nucleotides, the CDR3 is TGTGCCACCAGCGGAACAGGGGGCTCTGGAAACACCATATATTTT. It translates to CATSGTGGSGNTIYF. The V and J genes are TRBV15 and TRBJ1-3; 8 bases are a match to TRBD1. Germline-derived CDR1 and CDR2 are LNHNV and YYDKDF (reference sequence). The ends lost 5 bases at V and 0 bases at J; junction bases unmatched: 3. The CDR3 runs to 15 residues.

V is TRBV18 and J is TRBJ1-1; D is ambiguous. The CDR3 totals 15 residues. Trimming took 3 bases from V and 3 from J, leaving 14 bases between them. Per the germline V gene, CDR1 is KGHSH and CDR2 is LQKENI. CDR3 in DNA: TGTGCCAGCTCACCTCTCGGAGGGCGGGACACTGAAGCTTTCTTT. It encodes CASSPLGGRDTEAFF.

In its sample, this clone was seen a few times. The chain combines TRBV7-9 with TRBJ2-1, with 8 bases fitting TRBD1. Germline V gene sequence: CDR1 SEHNR, CDR2 FQNEAQ (reference sequence). The trim removed 5 bases at V and 0 bases at J, leaving 3 bases unmatched. The CDR3 sequence is 15 residues long. This chain's CDR3 is CASSRGQGSYNEQFF. The CDR3 DNA reads as TGTGCCAGCAGCCGCGGACAGGGCTCCTACAATGAGCAGTTCTTC.

This clone occurred once. The chain couples TRBV6-1 to TRBJ1-6; 12 positions agree with TRBD1. The CDR3 is 15 amino acids. Germline V gene sequence: CDR1 MNHNS, CDR2 SASEGT. V lost 8 bases to trimming and J lost 8 bases; unmatched junction nucleotides: 7. The DNA of the CDR3 is TGTGCCAGCTCGGGACAGGGGGCTTTCGATTCACCCCTCCACTTT. This encodes CASSGQGAFDSPLHF.

The rearrangement uses TRBV6-4 and TRBJ1-2; TRBD1 agrees at 8 bases. The CDR3 consists of 13 residues. V dropped 6 bases and J dropped 13; count of bases not matched to a gene: 13. Germline V gives CDR1 MRHNA, CDR2 SNTAGT. CDR3 protein: CASRPGQGGVFTF. The CDR3, as DNA: TGTGCCAGCAGACCCGGACAGGGAGGAGTCTTCACCTTC.

This chain uses TRBV27 with TRBJ1-2, with TRBD1 identical over 9 bases. CDR3 length equals 14 residues. Trimming took 5 bases from V and 8 from J; bases not matched to a gene: 9. Per the germline V gene, CDR1 is MNHEY and CDR2 is SMNVEV (reference sequence). The CDR3 DNA reads as TGTGCCAGCAGTATGGGACAGGGCGGGTCGGGCTACACCTTC. Translated: CASSMGQGGSGYTF.

Concerning this clone: The junction differs from germline at one of its ends, possibly a read error. The chain joins TRBV5-4 to TRBJ2-7; no reliable D call. Germline V CDR1 and CDR2: SGHNT, YYREEE (reference sequence). This CDR3 comprises 10 residues. The CDR3 spells CASLGAVEDF. The CDR3 DNA reads as TGTGCCAGCCTTGGCGCAGTCGAGGACTTC.

The chain links TRBV30 to TRBJ2-3, with 10 bases fitting TRBD1. CDR3 length: 14 residues. Trimming took 5 bases from V and 5 from J; bases not matched to a gene: 7. Germline V lookup: CDR1 GTSNPN, CDR2 SVGIG (reference sequence). CDR3 DNA: TGTGCCTGGGGTGGGACAGGGGAACTAGATACGCAGTATTTT. Its translation: CAWGGTGELDTQYF.

V is TRBV28 and J is TRBJ2-4, with TRBD1 identical over 9 bases. CDR3 size: 15 residues. Germline CDR1 and CDR2: MDHEN and SYDVKM. The junction had 5 bases not matched to a gene; V was cut back by 2 bases and J by 6 bases. CDR3 region: CASSLPGQGRNIQYF. The CDR3 coding sequence is TGTGCCAGCAGTTTACCGGGACAGGGAAGAAACATTCAGTACTTC.

The chain carries TRBV2 and TRBJ2-5, with 7 bases identical to TRBD1. The CDR3 runs to 13 residues. The J segment lost 2 bases and the V segment lost 5 bases, leaving 2 bases of the junction unmatched. The V gene's germline CDR1 is SNHLY and CDR2 FYNNEI. This chain's CDR3 is CASSRGQQETQYF. In DNA, the CDR3 is TGTGCCAGCAGTCGGGGACAGCAAGAGACCCAGTACTTC.

The chain has TRBV5-1 and TRBJ2-7; 10 bases are shared with TRBD1. After removal of 3 bases from V and 0 bases from J, the junction contained 3 bases not matched to a gene. The CDR3 contains 15 residues. Germline V CDR1 and CDR2: SGHRS, YFSETQ. The CDR3 coding sequence is TGCGCCAGCAGCTCGGGACAGGGGTACTCCTACGAGCAGTACTTC. Translated: CASSSGQGYSYEQYF.

The chain joins TRBV5-8 to TRBJ2-1, with a tentative D call TRBD1 (6 bases). This CDR3 region has 14 residues. Trimming took 3 bases from V and 5 from J, leaving 12 bases between them. In germline, CDR1 is SGHTS, CDR2 YDEGEE. Here the CDR3 reads CASSYWTVNNEQFF. The CDR3 nucleotides read TGTGCCAGCAGCTATTGGACAGTAAACAATGAGCAGTTCTTC.

The CDR3 loop reads CASSLAEGEQYF. CDR3 coding DNA: TGTGCCAGCAGCTTAGCAGAGGGCGAGCAGTATTTT. The chain uses TRBV7-2 and TRBJ2-3, with D maybe TRBD2 (5 bases). Germline lookup yields CDR1 SGHTA and CDR2 FQGNSA. The CDR3 consists of 12 residues. Trimming pared 0 bases from V and 11 bases from J, leaving 9 bases between.

This chain uses TRBV30 with TRBJ1-5; the D gene is possibly TRBD1 (5 bases). CDR1 is GTSNPN and CDR2 is SVGIG in the germline V gene (reference sequence). The germline V and J ends were trimmed by 2 bases and 7 bases, with 18 bases remaining between them. The CDR3 runs 15 residues. The CDR3 loop is CAWSQGPTKGQPQHF. CDR3 coding DNA: TGTGCCTGGAGTCAGGGCCCAACTAAAGGGCAGCCCCAGCATTTT. Full variable domain (remainder filled in from reference TRBV30 and TRBJ1-5): SQTIHQWPATLVQPVGSPLSLECTVEGTSNPNLYWYRQAAGRGLQLLFYSVGIGQISSEVPQNLSASRPQDRQFILSSKKLLLSDSGFYLCAWSQGPTKGQPQHFGDGTRLSIL.

The chain uses TRBV10-1 and TRBJ1-6; TRBD1 aligns across 10 bases. J was trimmed by 8 bases and V by 5 bases; bases with no gene match: 6. The CDR3 spans 15 residues. Per germline, CDR1 WNHNN and CDR2 SYGVQD (reference sequence). This CDR3 reads CASSPTGTGDSPLHF. The CDR3, as DNA: TGCGCCAGCAGTCCAACCGGGACAGGGGATTCACCCCTCCACTTT.

V gene TRBV4-1 combines with J gene TRBJ2-2; 9 bases are a match to TRBD1. From germline, CDR1 is MGHRA and CDR2 YSYEKL. The CDR3 is 19 residues long. V shed 5 bases, J shed 0 bases, and the junction held 13 bases outside the gene matches. The CDR3 DNA is TGCGCCAGCAGCTCCCCGCCCGGACAGGGGACCGCGAACACCGGGGAGCTGTTTTTT. Protein: CASSSPPGQGTANTGELFF.

This chain uses TRBV19 with TRBJ2-7; 7 bases map to TRBD1. This CDR3 is built from 13 residues. V shed 4 bases and J 3 bases; nucleotides not matched to a gene: 3. CDR1 and CDR2 from the germline V gene are LNHDA and SQIVND (reference sequence). DNA for the CDR3: TGTGCCAGTAGTAAGGGACAGTACTACGAGCAGTACTTC. It codes for CASSKGQYYEQYF.